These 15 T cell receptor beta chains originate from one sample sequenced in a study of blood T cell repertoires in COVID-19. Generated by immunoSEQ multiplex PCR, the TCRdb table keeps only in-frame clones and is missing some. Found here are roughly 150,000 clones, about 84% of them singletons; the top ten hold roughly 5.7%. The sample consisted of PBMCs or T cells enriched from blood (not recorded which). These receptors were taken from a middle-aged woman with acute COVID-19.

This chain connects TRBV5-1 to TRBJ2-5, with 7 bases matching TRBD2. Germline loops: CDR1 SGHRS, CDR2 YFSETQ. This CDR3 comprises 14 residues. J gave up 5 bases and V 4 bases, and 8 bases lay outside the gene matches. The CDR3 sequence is CASSRGTTAETQYF. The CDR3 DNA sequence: TGCGCCAGCAGCCGTGGGACTACGGCGGAGACCCAGTACTTC.

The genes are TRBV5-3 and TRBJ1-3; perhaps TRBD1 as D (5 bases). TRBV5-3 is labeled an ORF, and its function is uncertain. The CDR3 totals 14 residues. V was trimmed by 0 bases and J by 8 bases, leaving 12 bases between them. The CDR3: CARSLGQGWYTIYF. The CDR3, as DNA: TGTGCCAGAAGCTTGGGTCAGGGATGGTACACCATATATTTT.

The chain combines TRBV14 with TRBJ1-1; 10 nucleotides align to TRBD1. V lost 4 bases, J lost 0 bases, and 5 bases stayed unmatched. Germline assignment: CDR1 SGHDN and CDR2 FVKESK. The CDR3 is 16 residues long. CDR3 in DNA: TGTGCCAGCAGCCTCGACAGGGGGCAGGTGAACACTGAAGCTTTCTTT. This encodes CASSLDRGQVNTEAFF.

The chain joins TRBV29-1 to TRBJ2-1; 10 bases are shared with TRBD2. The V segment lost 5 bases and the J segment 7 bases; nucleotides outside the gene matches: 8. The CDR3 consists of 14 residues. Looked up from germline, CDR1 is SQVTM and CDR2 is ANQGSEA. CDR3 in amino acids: CSVSSGSGVNEQFF. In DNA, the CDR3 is TGCAGCGTTTCTAGCGGGAGTGGTGTAAATGAGCAGTTCTTC.

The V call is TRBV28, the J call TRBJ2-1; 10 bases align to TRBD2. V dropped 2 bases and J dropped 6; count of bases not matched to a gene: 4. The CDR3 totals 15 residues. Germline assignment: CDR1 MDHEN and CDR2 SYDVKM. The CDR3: CASSLRLAGVNEQFF. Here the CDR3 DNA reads TGTGCCAGCAGTTTAAGGCTAGCGGGAGTCAATGAGCAGTTCTTC.

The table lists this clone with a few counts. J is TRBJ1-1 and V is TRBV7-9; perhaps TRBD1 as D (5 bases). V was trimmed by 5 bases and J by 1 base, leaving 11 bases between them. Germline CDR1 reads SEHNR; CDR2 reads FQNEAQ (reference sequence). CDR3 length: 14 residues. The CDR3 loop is CASSKGLANTEAFF. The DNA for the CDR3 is TGTGCCAGCAGCAAGGGACTTGCGAACACTGAAGCTTTCTTT.

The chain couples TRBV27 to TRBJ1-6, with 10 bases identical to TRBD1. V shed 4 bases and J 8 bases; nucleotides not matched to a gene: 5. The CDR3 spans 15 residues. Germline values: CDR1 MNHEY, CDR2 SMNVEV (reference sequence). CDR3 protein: CASSSTGGTDSPLHF. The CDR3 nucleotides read TGTGCCAGCAGTTCGACAGGGGGCACGGATTCACCCCTCCACTTT.

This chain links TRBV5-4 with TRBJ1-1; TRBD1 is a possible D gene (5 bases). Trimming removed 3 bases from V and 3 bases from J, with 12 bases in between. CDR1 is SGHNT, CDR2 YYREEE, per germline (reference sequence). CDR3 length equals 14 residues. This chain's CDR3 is CASSSAWGDTEAFF. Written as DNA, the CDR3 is TGTGCCAGCAGCTCGGCTTGGGGGGACACTGAAGCTTTCTTT.

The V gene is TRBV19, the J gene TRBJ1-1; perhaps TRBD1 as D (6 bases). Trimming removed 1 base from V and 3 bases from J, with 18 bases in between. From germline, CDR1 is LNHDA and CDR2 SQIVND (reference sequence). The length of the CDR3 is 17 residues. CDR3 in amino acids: CASSIGWPTGIDTEAFF. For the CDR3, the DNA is TGTGCCAGTAGTATAGGGTGGCCAACAGGGATCGACACTGAAGCTTTCTTT.

DNA of the CDR3: TGCGCCAGCAGCTTGTTCGCCGGGGACTCTGGAAACACCATATATTTT. Protein sequence: CASSLFAGDSGNTIYF. The rearrangement links TRBV5-1 to TRBJ1-3; D not certain. The V end lost 1 base, the J end lost 0 bases, and 11 bases lay between the germline ends. The CDR3 length is 16 residues. Germline CDR1 SGHRS, CDR2 YFSETQ.

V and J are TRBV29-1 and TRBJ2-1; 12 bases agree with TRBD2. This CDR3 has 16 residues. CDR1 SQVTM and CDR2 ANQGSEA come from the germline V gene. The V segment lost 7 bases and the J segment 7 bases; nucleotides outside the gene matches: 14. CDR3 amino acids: CSGRRTSGNGRNEQFF. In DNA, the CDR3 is TGCAGCGGCAGACGGACTAGCGGGAATGGTCGGAATGAGCAGTTCTTC.

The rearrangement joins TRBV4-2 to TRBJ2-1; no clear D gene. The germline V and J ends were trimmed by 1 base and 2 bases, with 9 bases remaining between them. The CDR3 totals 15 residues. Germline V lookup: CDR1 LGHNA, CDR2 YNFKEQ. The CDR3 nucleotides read TGTGCCAGCAGCCAAGGCCAGTTGACCTACAATGAGCAGTTCTTC. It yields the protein CASSQGQLTYNEQFF.

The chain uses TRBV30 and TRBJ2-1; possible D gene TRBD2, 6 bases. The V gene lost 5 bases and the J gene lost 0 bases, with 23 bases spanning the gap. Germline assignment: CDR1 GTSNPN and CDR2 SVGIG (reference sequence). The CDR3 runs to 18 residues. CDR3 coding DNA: TGTGCCTGGCTAGCGCCTGAGGGGATCCGAGGCTCCTACAATGAGCAGTTCTTC. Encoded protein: CAWLAPEGIRGSYNEQFF.

DNA of the CDR3: TGTGCCAGCATAAGCGGGACGTATGGCGGGGAGCTGTTTTTT. Its translation is CASISGTYGGELFF. The chain joins TRBV6-5 to TRBJ2-2, with 7 bases matching TRBD2. CDR3 length: 14 residues. The V gene end was trimmed by 7 bases and the J gene end by 7 bases; junction bases not matched to a gene: 9. CDR1 is MNHEY and CDR2 is SVGAGI in the germline V gene.

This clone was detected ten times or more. The CDR3 reads CASSGPLRGMSSYEQYF. CDR3 DNA: TGTGCCAGCAGCGGACCCCTCCGGGGGATGAGCTCCTACGAGCAGTACTTC. This chain links TRBV5-6 with TRBJ2-7; maybe TRBD2 (6 bases). Looked up from germline, CDR1 is SGHDT and CDR2 is YYEEEE. The V end was cut by 4 bases, the J end by 0 bases, with 20 bases between. The CDR3 is 17 residues long. The whole variable domain, remainder taken from reference TRBV5-6 and TRBJ2-7, is DAGVTQSPTHLIKTRGQQVTLRCSPKSGHDTVSWYQQALGQGPQFIFQYYEEEERQRGNFPDRFSGHQFPNYSSELNVNALLLGDSALYLCASSGPLRGMSSYEQYFGPGTRLTVT.